Listed below are T cell receptor beta chains from one sample, sequenced in a study of T cells in Graves' hyperthyroidism and ophthalmopathy. TCRdb re-derived calls from the multiplex PCR reads in MiXCR, one entry per CDR3 protein. The sample holds a few hundred thousand distinct CDR3 sequences, about half seen once. Sequenced input: peripheral blood or thyroid tissue (not recorded which). All receptors come from a young woman with Graves' hyperthyroidism. The CDR3 runs from the conserved cysteine through the conserved F or W. D genes are given only for firm matches. Expanded clones get a size class; other rows say once, few or many, or leave the size out.

TRBJ1-5	TRBV2	many	-	TGTGCCAGTGGAACGAAGAACAATCAGCCCCAGCATTTT	CASGTKNNQPQHF
TRBJ2-2	TRBV12-5	few	TRBD1	TGTGCTAGTGGTCCGGGACAGGGGGTAACCGGGGAGCTGTTTTTT	CASGPGQGVTGELFF
TRBJ1-1	TRBV4-2	-	-	TGTGCCAGCAGCCAAGATGGGGAGGGGCGGACTGAAGCTTTCTTT	CASSQDGEGRTEAFF
TRBJ2-1	TRBV2	many	TRBD2	TGTGCCAGCAGGCTAGCGGGAGGGGGGGATGAGCAGTTCTTC	CASRLAGGGDEQFF
TRBJ2-6	TRBV29-1	-	-	TGCAGCGTTGAAGTATGGAGGGAAGATCAGTCTGGGGCCAACGTCCTGACTTTC	CSVEVWREDQSGANVLTF
TRBJ2-7	TRBV10-3	-	-	TGTGCCATCGGAGCGGTCTACGAGCAGTACTTC	CAIGAVYEQYF
TRBJ2-6	TRBV12-3/TRBV12-4	-	-	TGTGCCAGCAGTCCTTACCCCGGACAGGGGGCCAACGTCCTGACTTTC	CASSPYPGQGANVLTF
TRBJ1-1	TRBV2	many	TRBD1	TGTGCCAGCAGTGAACAGGGGGCCGTCGGTAAAGCTTTCTTT	CASSEQGAVGKAFF
TRBJ1-4	TRBV20-1	-	TRBD1	TGCAGTGCTACCGGGACAGGGGCGGGAAAACTGTTTTTT	CSATGTGAGKLFF
TRBJ2-7	TRBV18	many	-	TGTGCCAGCGGGGGCGCATCGAACGAGCAGTACTTC	CASGGASNEQYF
TRBJ2-7	TRBV29-1	many	-	TGCAGCGTTGATTGTTACGAGCAGTACTTC	CSVDCYEQYF
TRBJ2-2	TRBV6-1	-	TRBD2	TGTGCCAGCAGTTACGCGGGAGAGTTGACCCAGGGCGGGGAGCTGTTTTTT	CASSYAGELTQGGELFF
TRBJ2-1	TRBV24-1	few	TRBD1	TGTGCCACGACAGGGGGCTCGAATGAGCAGTTCTTC	CATTGGSNEQFF
TRBJ2-2	TRBV12-3/TRBV12-4	many	TRBD1	TGTGCCAGCAGTAAGGACAGGGACGAGGGCGGGGAGCTGTTTTTT	CASSKDRDEGGELFF
TRBJ2-3	TRBV19	-	TRBD2	TGTGCCAGTACCGCGGGAGTCTTTAGAGATACGCAGTATTTT	CASTAGVFRDTQYF
TRBJ2-5	TRBV7-9	-	TRBD2	TGTGCCAGCAGCCCGCGGACTAGCGTAAAGACCCAGTACTTC	CASSPRTSVKTQYF
TRBJ1-2	TRBV12-3/TRBV12-4	once	TRBD1	TGTGCCAGCAGGTTGTGGACAGGGAGAGGCTACACCTTC	CASRLWTGRGYTF
TRBJ1-1	TRBV2	many	-	TGTGCCAGCGAGGGGAGGCTTGAAGCTTTCTTT	CASEGRLEAFF
TRBJ2-2	TRBV29-1	many	TRBD1	TGCAGCGCACCGTCCGGGACAGGGCAGACCGGGGAGCTGTTTTTT	CSAPSGTGQTGELFF
TRBJ2-7	TRBV20-1	many	-	TGCAGTGCTAGACCACCCACGGGGCTCTACGAGCAGTACTTC	CSARPPTGLYEQYF
TRBJ2-5	TRBV5-1	many	TRBD2	TGCGCCAGCAGCTTGGCTCTAGCGGGAGAGCAGTGGGAGACCCAGTACTTC	CASSLALAGEQWETQYF
TRBJ2-5	TRBV24-1	-	-	TGTGCCACCAGTGATTTGACTCGTGGGACCCAGTACTTC	CATSDLTRGTQYF
TRBJ1-6	TRBV2	once	TRBD1	TGTGCCAGCGATCCGGGACAGGGGACCAATTCACCCCTCCACTTT	CASDPGQGTNSPLHF
TRBJ1-1	TRBV9	once	-	TGTGCCAGCAGCGTAGCTACGGGGGACACTGAAGCTTTCTTT	CASSVATGDTEAFF
TRBJ2-7	TRBV2	many	-	TGTGCCAGCAGTGAATTTAGCTCTTACGAGCAGTACTTC	CASSEFSSYEQYF
TRBJ2-5	TRBV24-1	many	-	TGTGCCACCAGTGAAAGTCAGAGATCCCAAGAGACCCAGTACTTC	CATSESQRSQETQYF
TRBJ1-2	TRBV19	once	-	TGTGCCAGTAGTACGGGGGTGACCGGGACGGTCTATGGCTACACCTTC	CASSTGVTGTVYGYTF
TRBJ1-5	TRBV5-4	few	TRBD1	TGTGCCAGCAGCCCGGGACAGGGTTTTGGTCAGCCCCAGCATTTT	CASSPGQGFGQPQHF
TRBJ2-7	TRBV27	-	TRBD2	TGTGCCAGCAGTACTAGCGGGTTCTACGAGCAGTACTTC	CASSTSGFYEQYF
TRBJ2-7	TRBV15	-	-	TGTGCCACCAGCAGTTTGAGGTCCGAGCAGTACTTC	CATSSLRSEQYF
TRBJ1-4	TRBV6-2/TRBV6-3	-	-	TGTGCCAGCAGTTCGGCAGGGGCGGGGGAAAAACTGTTTTTT	CASSSAGAGEKLFF
TRBJ2-7	TRBV2	-	-	TGTGCCAGCAGTGAAATCGGGGCATACAATGAGCAGTACTTC	CASSEIGAYNEQYF
TRBJ2-3	TRBV20-1	-	-	TGCAGTGCTAGAAACCCTACTAGTGGACCTAGCACAGATACGCAGTATTTT	CSARNPTSGPSTDTQYF
TRBJ1-3	TRBV11-2	many	TRBD1	TGTGCCAGCAGCCGACAGGGGAACACCATATATTTT	CASSRQGNTIYF
TRBJ1-2	TRBV29-1	-	-	TGCAGCGTGAACATGGGGGGTAAATCCTATGGCTACACCTTC	CSVNMGGKSYGYTF
TRBJ2-2	TRBV3-1	-	-	TGTGCCAGCTCTGATCACGGGGAGCTGTTTTTT	CASSDHGELFF
TRBJ1-1	TRBV19	many	-	TGTGCCAGTACCAGGGGCAGAAACACTGAAGCTTTCTTT	CASTRGRNTEAFF
TRBJ1-2	TRBV12-3/TRBV12-4	-	TRBD1	TGTGCCAGCAGTCAACTAGCGGGACAGGGGAACTATGGCTACACCTTC	CASSQLAGQGNYGYTF
TRBJ1-2	TRBV29-1	-	-	TGCAGCGTTGTCGGACTGACAGGAGACTATGGCTACACCTTC	CSVVGLTGDYGYTF
TRBJ2-2	TRBV3-1	few	-	TGTGCCAGCAGCCGCGCTCCGGGGACCGGGGAGCTGTTTTTT	CASSRAPGTGELFF